Listed here are 23 T cell receptor beta chains from one sample, sequenced in a study of identical twins. TCRdb re-derived calls from the 5' RACE reads in MiXCR, one entry per CDR3 protein. The sample holds fewer than 550,000 distinct CDR3 sequences, 13% to 15% seen once. The sample was also reused in another study, on yellow fever vaccine responses in identical twins.

Source material: CD4+ T cells sorted from blood. The receptors derive from a woman under 30 in good health.

This clonotype was seen a few times. The chain combines TRBV20-1 with TRBJ2-7; TRBD2 matches at 12 bases. Germline trimming cut 4 bases from V and 0 bases from J; bases unmatched to any gene: 4. CDR1 and CDR2 (germline): DFQATT, SNEGSKA (reference sequence). The CDR3 loop spans 15 amino acids. CDR3 coding DNA: TGCAGTGCTACCGGACTAGCGGGACGCTCCTACGAGCAGTACTTC. It translates to CSATGLAGRSYEQYF.

This clonotype was recorded a few times. The chain uses TRBV29-1 and TRBJ2-7; D uncertain. Trimming removed 4 bases from V and 3 bases from J, with 7 bases in between. CDR3 length: 11 amino acids. Germline CDR1 and CDR2: SQVTM and ANQGSEA. CDR3: CSVGENYEQYF. The CDR3 region has the DNA TGCAGCGTTGGGGAAAACTACGAGCAGTACTTC.

This clonotype has just a few counts. CDR3 region: CASSPTQRSYEQYF. CDR3 DNA sequence: TGTGCCAGCAGCCCTACCCAGCGGTCCTACGAGCAGTACTTC. The rearrangement joins TRBV7-2 to TRBJ2-7; a possible D gene is TRBD2 (5 bases). V was pared by 5 bases and J by 1 base, with 12 bases between. Germline CDR1 and CDR2: SGHTA and FQGNSA. CDR3 length: 14 amino acids. The entire variable domain, with the rest obtained from reference TRBV7-2 and TRBJ2-7, is as follows: GAGVSQSPSNKVTEKGKDVELRCDPISGHTALYWYRQSLGQGLEFLIYFQGNSAPDKSGLPSDRFSAERTGGSVSTLTIQRTQQEDSAVYLCASSPTQRSYEQYFGPGTRLTVT.

Written as DNA, the CDR3 is TGTGCCAGCAGCCGACAGGGGGCGCCCACCGGGGAGCTGTTTTTT. Translating it yields CASSRQGAPTGELFF. V is TRBV14 and J is TRBJ2-2; 10 bases map to TRBD1. CDR1 and CDR2 from the germline V gene are SGHDN and FVKESK. The V segment lost 4 bases and the J segment 4 bases; nucleotides outside the gene matches: 3. The CDR3 is 15 amino acids.

This clonotype came up a few times. This rearrangement joins TRBV10-3 to TRBJ2-3; tentative D call: TRBD2 (6 bases). Trimming pared 2 bases from V and 2 bases from J, leaving 8 bases between. The germline gives CDR1 ENHRY, CDR2 SYGVKD. This CDR3 comprises 14 residues. The CDR3 protein is CAISEGGTTDTQYF. The CDR3 region has the DNA TGTGCCATCAGTGAGGGGGGGACCACAGATACGCAGTATTTT.

A few counts support this clonotype. The chain combines TRBV27 with TRBJ2-3, with 8 bases that match TRBD2. The CDR3 spans 16 residues. V shed 5 bases, J shed 1 base, and the junction held 8 bases outside the gene matches. Germline-derived CDR1 and CDR2 are MNHEY and SMNVEV (reference sequence). CDR3 in DNA: TGTGCCAGCAGTAGGGCGGGGACTAGTGGCACAGATACGCAGTATTTT. Translated, it gives CASSRAGTSGTDTQYF.

This clonotype was counted a few times. V usage is TRBV20-1 and J usage is TRBJ2-7; D remains unclear. The germline gives CDR1 DFQATT, CDR2 SNEGSKA (reference sequence). V lost 3 bases and J 0 bases, leaving 6 bases between the germline ends. The CDR3 loop spans 12 amino acids. CDR3 loop: CSARYSSYEQYV. The CDR3 DNA sequence: TGCAGTGCTAGGTACAGCTCCTACGAGCAGTACGTC.

The rearrangement links TRBV7-7 to TRBJ1-1, with unresolved D. In germline, CDR1 is SSHAT, CDR2 FNYEAQ (reference sequence). Trimming cost V 2 bases and J 6 bases, with 10 bases left between them. The CDR3 runs to 13 residues. CDR3: CASSLTRTAEAFF. Written as DNA, the CDR3 is TGTGCCAGCAGCTTAACCCGGACCGCTGAAGCTTTCTTT.

This chain joins TRBV12-3 or TRBV12-4 and TRBJ2-3, with TRBD1 as a possible D gene (6 bases). V lost 6 bases to trimming and J lost 0 bases, with 13 bases between them. This CDR3 spans 15 amino acids. CDR3 in amino acids: CASSGTGFSTDTQYF. The CDR3 DNA reads as TGTGCCAGCAGCGGAACAGGGTTTAGCACAGATACGCAGTATTTT.

This clonotype was picked up a small number of times. The chain carries TRBV27 and TRBJ1-5; TRBD1 matches 7 bases. Germline CDR1 reads MNHEY; CDR2 reads SMNVEV (reference sequence). After removal of 4 bases from V and 1 base from J, the junction contained 4 bases not matched to a gene. The CDR3 is 15 residues long. CDR3 in DNA: TGTGCCAGCAGTTCCCTGACAGGGAGCAATCAGCCCCAGCATTTT. This codes for CASSSLTGSNQPQHF.

This chain uses TRBV5-1 with TRBJ1-3; D is uncertain. V was shortened by 5 bases and J by 0 bases, with 15 bases between the two germline ends. Germline lookup yields CDR1 SGHRS and CDR2 YFSETQ. The CDR3 is 16 residues long. The CDR3 region has the DNA TGCGCCAGCAGTTGGGGAGGACTGTACTCTGGAAACACCATATATTTT. This translates into CASSWGGLYSGNTIYF.

At least ten counts were recorded for this clonotype. The CDR3, as DNA: TGCGCCAGCAGTAACCCGGGACAGGGAGTGAACACTGAAGCTTTCTTT. It translates to CASSNPGQGVNTEAFF. The chain has TRBV5-1 and TRBJ1-1, with 9 bases fitting TRBD1. The CDR3 runs 16 residues. Germline values: CDR1 SGHRS, CDR2 YFSETQ. The V segment lost 5 bases and the J segment 0 bases; nucleotides outside the gene matches: 8.

V gene TRBV7-2 combines with J gene TRBJ2-7; D is unclear. Germline CDR1 SGHTA, CDR2 FQGNSA. Trimming took off 3 bases at V and 6 bases at J, with 15 bases between the two ends. The CDR3 covers 14 residues. The CDR3 loop reads CASSFSAVASEQYF. The DNA of the CDR3 is TGTGCCAGCAGCTTCTCGGCAGTGGCCAGCGAGCAGTACTTC. Together with reference TRBV7-2 and TRBJ2-7, the CDR3 gives the full variable domain: GAGVSQSPSNKVTEKGKDVELRCDPISGHTALYWYRQSLGQGLEFLIYFQGNSAPDKSGLPSDRFSAERTGGSVSTLTIQRTQQEDSAVYLCASSFSAVASEQYFGPGTRLTVT.

V and J are TRBV12-3 or TRBV12-4 and TRBJ2-3, with D perhaps TRBD1 or TRBD2 (5 bases each). V lost 5 bases, J lost 4 bases, and 16 bases lay in between. The CDR3 length is 15 residues. The CDR3 sequence is CASSPLGEPSDTQYF. The DNA of the CDR3 is TGTGCCAGCAGTCCACTGGGGGAACCATCAGATACGCAGTATTTT.

This clonotype was detected once. V gene TRBV2 combines with J gene TRBJ1-2, with TRBD1 matching over 9 bases. After removal of 4 bases from V and 6 bases from J, the junction contained 6 bases not matched to a gene. Per the germline V gene, CDR1 is SNHLY and CDR2 is FYNNEI. The CDR3 runs to 14 residues. The CDR3 region has the DNA TGTGCCAGCAGTGTGGTCACAGGGGGCCATGGCTACACCTTC. Translating it yields CASSVVTGGHGYTF. The full variable domain, with the rest looked up from reference TRBV2 and TRBJ1-2, is EPEVTQTPSHQVTQMGQEVILRCVPISNHLYFYWYRQILGQKVEFLVSFYNNEISEKSEIFDDQFSVERPDGSNFTLKIRSTKLEDSAMYFCASSVVTGGHGYTFGSGTRLTVV.

The CDR3, as DNA: TGCGCCAGCAGCCCAACCCCAGGAGCGAACACCGGGGAGCTGTTTTTT. Its translation is CASSPTPGANTGELFF. J is TRBJ2-2 and V is TRBV5-1; no reliable D call. Trimming took off 4 bases at V and 0 bases at J, with 13 bases between the two ends. The CDR3 runs 16 residues. CDR1 and CDR2 (germline): SGHRS, YFSETQ. The full variable domain, completed using reference TRBV5-1 and TRBJ2-2, is KAGVTQTPRYLIKTRGQQVTLSCSPISGHRSVSWYQQTPGQGLQFLFEYFSETQRNKGNFPGRFSGRQFSNSRSEMNVSTLELGDSALYLCASSPTPGANTGELFFGEGSRLTVL.

V and J are TRBV19 and TRBJ1-5, with D unresolved. The V and J ends lost 6 bases and 3 bases respectively, with 18 bases between them. Germline V gene data show CDR1 as LNHDA and CDR2 as SQIVND (reference sequence). The CDR3 totals 16 residues. The chain's CDR3 is CASRTIPGSYNQPQHF. In nucleotides, the CDR3 is TGTGCCAGTAGGACAATACCGGGATCCTACAATCAGCCCCAGCATTTT.

The chain links TRBV19 to TRBJ2-7; the D gene is possibly TRBD1 (7 bases). The germline gives CDR1 LNHDA, CDR2 SQIVND (reference sequence). The CDR3 contains 14 residues. V was clipped by 4 bases and J by 2 bases, with 12 bases between them. The DNA for the CDR3 is TGTGCCAGTAGTACCCAGGGGGGTCCCTACGAGCAGTACTTC. This translates into CASSTQGGPYEQYF.

The chain joins TRBV29-1 to TRBJ2-3; D is unclear. CDR3 length: 14 amino acids. V was clipped by 5 bases and J by 0 bases, with 12 bases between them. Germline values: CDR1 SQVTM, CDR2 ANQGSEA. The CDR3 bases are TGCAGCGTTTCCCAGAGTTACAGCACAGATACGCAGTATTTT. Amino acid sequence: CSVSQSYSTDTQYF.

This clonotype came up a few times. The chain recombines TRBV3-1 with TRBJ2-3; 7 bases fit TRBD2. The CDR3 totals 16 residues. Germline CDR1 LGHDT, CDR2 YNNKEL (reference sequence). V trimming: 3 bases; J trimming: 1 base; junction bases outside the gene matches: 7. This CDR3 reads CASSHFFAGGTDTQYF. The CDR3 coding sequence is TGTGCCAGCAGCCACTTCTTTGCGGGAGGCACAGATACGCAGTATTTT.

This clonotype was seen a few times. V and J are TRBV20-1 and TRBJ2-7; the match to TRBD1 covers 8 bases. The V segment lost 6 bases and the J segment 2 bases; nucleotides outside the gene matches: 3. This CDR3 is built from 12 residues. Germline loops: CDR1 DFQATT, CDR2 SNEGSKA (reference sequence). DNA of the CDR3: TGCAGTGCACCAGGGGGCACCTACGAGCAGTACTTC. Translating it yields CSAPGGTYEQYF.

The V call is TRBV20-1, the J call TRBJ2-1, with 7 bases aligning to TRBD2. Germline CDR1 reads DFQATT; CDR2 reads SNEGSKA (reference sequence). The ends lost 0 bases at V and 6 bases at J; junction bases unmatched: 5. This CDR3 is 14 amino acids long. CDR3 loop: CSARDPRGVNEQFF. CDR3 bases: TGCAGTGCTAGAGATCCCCGGGGGGTCAATGAGCAGTTCTTC.

The rearrangement joins TRBV28 to TRBJ2-5, with 11 nucleotides matching TRBD2. V was pared by 5 bases and J by 2 bases, with 7 bases of the junction left unmatched. This CDR3 region has 16 residues. CDR1 MDHEN and CDR2 SYDVKM come from the germline V gene. The DNA of the CDR3 is TGTGCCAGCAGTCTGGGGACTAGCGGCCAGCAAGAGACCCAGTACTTC. Amino acid sequence: CASSLGTSGQQETQYF. Full variable domain (rest looked up from reference TRBV28 and TRBJ2-5): DVKVTQSSRYLVKRTGEKVFLECVQDMDHENMFWYRQDPGLGLRLIYFSYDVKMKEKGDIPEGYSVSREKKERFSLILESASTNQTSMYLCASSLGTSGQQETQYFGPGTRLLVL.